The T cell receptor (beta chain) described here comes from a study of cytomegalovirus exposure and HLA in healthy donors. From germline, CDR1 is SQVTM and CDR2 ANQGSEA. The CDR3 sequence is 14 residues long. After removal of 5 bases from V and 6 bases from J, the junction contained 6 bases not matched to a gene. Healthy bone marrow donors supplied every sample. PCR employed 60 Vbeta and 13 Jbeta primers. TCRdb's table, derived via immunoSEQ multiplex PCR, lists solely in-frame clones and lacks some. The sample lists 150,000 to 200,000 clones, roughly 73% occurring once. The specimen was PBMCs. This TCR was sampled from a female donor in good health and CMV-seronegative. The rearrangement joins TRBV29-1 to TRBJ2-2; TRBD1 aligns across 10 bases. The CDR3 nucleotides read TGCAGCGTTAAAGCCGACAGGGGGCCCGGGGAGCTGTTTTTT. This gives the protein CSVKADRGPGELFF.